This T cell receptor (beta chain) was sequenced for a study of control samples from healthy donors and cancer patients. Trimming stripped 5 bases from V and 1 base from J, with 8 bases between. Germline CDR1 SGHVS, CDR2 FQNEAQ. The CDR3 has 13 residues. Sequencing was performed with immunoSEQ multiplex PCR; in TCRdb, only in-frame clones are kept and a portion is missing. The table records over 200,000 clones, roughly 87% of them present only once. The V gene is TRBV7-8, the J gene TRBJ1-1; D is unresolved. This TCR was recovered from a woman between 55 and 75 years old with lung cancer. The sequenced material came from PBMCs. Written as DNA, the CDR3 is TGTGCCAGCAGCAGTCTCGAGAACACTGAAGCTTTCTTT. Protein sequence: CASSSLENTEAFF.